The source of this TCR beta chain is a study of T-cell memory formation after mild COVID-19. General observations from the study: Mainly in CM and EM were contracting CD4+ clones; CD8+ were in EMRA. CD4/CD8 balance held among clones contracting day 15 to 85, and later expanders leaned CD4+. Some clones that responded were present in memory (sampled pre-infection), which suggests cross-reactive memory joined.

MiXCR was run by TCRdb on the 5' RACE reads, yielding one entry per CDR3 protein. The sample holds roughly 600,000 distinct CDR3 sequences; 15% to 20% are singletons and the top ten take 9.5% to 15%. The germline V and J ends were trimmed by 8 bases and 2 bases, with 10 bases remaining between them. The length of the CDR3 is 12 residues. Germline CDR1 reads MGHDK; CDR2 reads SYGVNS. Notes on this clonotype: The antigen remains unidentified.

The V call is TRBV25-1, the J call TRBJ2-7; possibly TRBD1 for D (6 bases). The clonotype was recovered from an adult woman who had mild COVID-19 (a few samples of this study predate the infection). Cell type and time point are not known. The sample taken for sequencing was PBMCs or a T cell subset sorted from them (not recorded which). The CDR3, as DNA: TGTGCCAGCTCCGAGGGGGCCTACGAGCAGTACTTC. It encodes CASSEGAYEQYF.